The sequence of this T cell receptor beta chain was determined in a study of T cells in Graves' hyperthyroidism and ophthalmopathy. Study findings and constraints: The model's output predicted ophthalmopathy at a median of around 6.9 months prior to onset. Blood also carried most thyroid clonotypes expanded above 0.001. A model of 13 V-J features distinguished ophthalmopathy from stable hyperthyroidism.

A note on this clonotype: Its antigen is still unknown.

Trimming removed 5 bases from V and 7 bases from J; junction bases left unmatched: 8. Per germline, CDR1 MDHEN and CDR2 SYDVKM. CDR3 length equals 14 residues. The CDR3 regions of TCR beta were amplified from RNA transcripts. The HTBI primer set was used in a first-round RT-PCR of the TCR CDR3. TCRdb analysed the multiplex PCR reads with MiXCR anew, one entry per CDR3 protein. The sample shows approximately 300,000 distinct CDR3 sequences, approximately 15% of them seen only once. Out of around 10 ml of fresh peripheral blood came the PBMCs. This TCR derives from a woman aged 55-70 years with Graves' ophthalmopathy. The specimen sequenced was blood. V usage is TRBV28 and J usage is TRBJ2-7; 10 bases align to TRBD1. CDR3 in DNA: TGTGCCAGCAGTATCGGGACAGGGGTTAAGGAGCAGTACTTC. It specifies CASSIGTGVKEQYF.